A single sample is the source of the 12 T cell receptor beta chains below, sequenced in a study of human T cells and chemical hapten exposure (dated by TCRdb to the early 2020s). The time point label corresponds to: pre-sensitization, week 0. This specimen's treatment or condition label, interpreted: therapeutic diphenylcyclopropenone sensitization with weekly scalp DPC. To prepare the library, RACE was applied. TCRdb records NextSeq 500 as the sequencer. TCRdb applied fastp at Q25 and MiXCR to the public reads, then kept only in-frame beta chains. Each CDR3 protein appears once, grouped with its most common genes and DNA. The sample profile shows about 46,000 distinct CDR3 sequences; around 9.4% of them were found once. Clones ranked in the top ten supply 11% to 15% of the sample. The source material was whole blood, sampled in connection with sensitization to the hapten diphenylcyclopropenone (DPC). The receptors were sampled from a woman in her 40s with alopecia areata. Some clones in this sample may be carry-over from other donors' samples.

This clonotype occurred many times. J is TRBJ1-1 and V is TRBV7-2; 9 bases are shared with TRBD1. V lost 5 bases, J lost 7 bases, and 5 bases stayed unmatched. Germline-derived CDR1 and CDR2 are SGHTA and FQGNSA. CDR3 length: 13 amino acids. The CDR3 spells CASSPDRGFEAFF. In DNA, the CDR3 is TGTGCCAGCAGCCCAGACAGGGGGTTTGAAGCTTTCTTT.

In this sample, this clonotype turned up many times. The chain joins TRBV2 to TRBJ1-3; tentative D call: TRBD1 (5 bases). Trimming removed 6 bases from V and 0 bases from J, with 15 bases in between. This CDR3 comprises 16 residues. In germline, CDR1 is SNHLY, CDR2 FYNNEI. This chain's CDR3 is CASRFSTVFSGNTIYF. The CDR3 coding sequence is TGTGCCAGCAGGTTTTCGACAGTTTTCTCTGGAAACACCATATATTTT.

This clonotype appeared a few times. This chain connects TRBV28 to TRBJ1-1; the D gene is possibly TRBD1 (5 bases). The CDR3 sequence is 14 residues long. V lost 5 bases, J lost 2 bases, and 12 bases lay in between. Germline CDR1 reads MDHEN; CDR2 reads SYDVKM. The CDR3 protein is CASSPPGANTEAFF. The CDR3 coding sequence is TGTGCCAGCAGTCCACCTGGGGCAAACACTGAAGCTTTCTTT.

This sequence joins TRBV10-3 and TRBJ2-3; unclear D gene. The CDR3 is 14 amino acids. Trimming shortened V by 4 bases and J by 6 bases, and 14 bases separated the two germline ends. Per the germline V gene, CDR1 is ENHRY and CDR2 is SYGVKD. CDR3 region: CAISGRGVRDTQYF. CDR3 DNA sequence: TGTGCCATCAGTGGGAGAGGCGTTCGGGATACGCAGTATTTT.

This clonotype was recorded a few times. V is TRBV5-4 and J is TRBJ1-4, with D possibly TRBD1 on 6 matching bases. V was cut by 2 bases and J by 5 bases, with 7 bases left in between. In germline, CDR1 is SGHNT, CDR2 YYREEE (reference sequence). CDR3 length equals 13 residues. The CDR3 protein is CASSLTGNEKLFF. The CDR3 DNA reads as TGTGCCAGCAGCTTAACAGGGAATGAAAAACTGTTTTTT.

The chain employs TRBV2 and TRBJ1-2; maybe TRBD1 (5 bases). Germline V gene data show CDR1 as SNHLY and CDR2 as FYNNEI. V lost 2 bases and J 2 bases, leaving 12 bases between the germline ends. The CDR3 loop spans 15 amino acids. In DNA form, the CDR3 reads TGTGCCAGCAGTGAAAGTAGGCAGGGAAACTATGGCTACACCTTC. Translation gives CASSESRQGNYGYTF. The full variable domain, rest sourced from reference TRBV2 and TRBJ1-2, is EPEVTQTPSHQVTQMGQEVILRCVPISNHLYFYWYRQILGQKVEFLVSFYNNEISEKSEIFDDQFSVERPDGSNFTLKIRSTKLEDSAMYFCASSESRQGNYGYTFGSGTRLTVV.

The sample holds many counts of this clonotype. This sequence joins TRBV27 and TRBJ2-1; TRBD1 aligns across 7 bases. Trimming cost V 5 bases and J 5 bases; bases outside gene matches: 6. This CDR3 comprises 14 residues. CDR1 and CDR2 (germline): MNHEY, SMNVEV (reference sequence). The CDR3 loop is CASSRGQTNNEQFF. The CDR3 DNA follows: TGTGCCAGCAGTAGGGGACAGACTAACAATGAGCAGTTCTTC.

This clonotype was seen repeatedly, ten times or more. The V and J genes are TRBV3-1 and TRBJ1-1; D might be TRBD1 (5 bases). Trimming shortened V by 0 bases and J by 7 bases, and 21 bases separated the two germline ends. CDR3 size: 17 residues. Per germline, CDR1 LGHDT and CDR2 YNNKEL (reference sequence). The CDR3 spells CASSQEGTKRSVSEAFF. Here the CDR3 DNA reads TGTGCCAGCAGCCAAGAAGGGACTAAGAGAAGCGTCAGTGAAGCTTTCTTT. The full variable domain, rest sourced from reference TRBV3-1 and TRBJ1-1, is DTAVSQTPKYLVTQMGNDKSIKCEQNLGHDTMYWYKQDSKKFLKIMFSYNNKELIINETVPNRFSPKSPDKAHLNLHINSLELGDSAVYFCASSQEGTKRSVSEAFFGQGTRLTVV.

There are many counts of this clonotype. The rearrangement links TRBV5-1 to TRBJ1-1; possible D gene TRBD1, 6 bases. Germline loops: CDR1 SGHRS, CDR2 YFSETQ. V was shortened by 4 bases and J by 0 bases, with 13 bases between the two germline ends. The CDR3 is made up of 15 amino acids. CDR3 region: CASSPRTELNTEAFF. In DNA form, the CDR3 reads TGCGCCAGCAGCCCCCGGACAGAACTGAACACTGAAGCTTTCTTT.

This clonotype appeared a few times. The chain links TRBV7-9 to TRBJ2-1; 8 nucleotides match TRBD2. CDR1 SEHNR and CDR2 FQNEAQ come from the germline V gene (reference sequence). The CDR3 is 15 amino acids. V gave up 1 base and J gave up 1 base; unmatched junction bases: 0. The DNA for the CDR3 is TGTGCCAGCAGCTTAGGACTAGCGTCCTACAATGAGCAGTTCTTC. Amino acid sequence: CASSLGLASYNEQFF.

The genes are TRBV7-8 and TRBJ2-1, with D unclear. This CDR3 spans 16 amino acids. CDR1 and CDR2 from the germline V gene are SGHVS and FQNEAQ. Trimming took off 5 bases at V and 4 bases at J, with 18 bases between the two ends. CDR3 sequence: CASSVGLASPYNEQFF. CDR3 bases: TGTGCCAGCAGCGTAGGATTAGCCTCCCCTTACAATGAGCAGTTCTTC.

This clonotype was found a few times. The chain uses TRBV4-3 and TRBJ2-2; D not resolved. The CDR3 covers 14 residues. The V gene lost 1 base and the J gene lost 8 bases, with 11 bases spanning the gap. Per germline, CDR1 LGHNA and CDR2 YSLEER. The CDR3 loop is CASSQARVVGELFF. Written as DNA, the CDR3 is TGCGCCAGCAGCCAAGCCCGGGTAGTAGGGGAGCTGTTTTTT.